This T cell receptor (beta chain) was identified in a study of post-analysis software for immune sequencing data. Study-level findings and limits: Under F measure analysis, samples from one preparation batch co-clustered strongly. When patients were compared with controls, about five TRBV segments were more frequent, TRBV5-6, TRBV5-1 and TRBV20-1 among them.

Germline values: CDR1 ENHRY, CDR2 SYGVKD. The CDR3 sequence is 16 residues long. Tagging with unique molecular identifiers was a feature of the TCR beta cDNA libraries. MiXCR, run by TCRdb on the PCR reads, gives a single entry per CDR3 protein. Of approximately 570,000 distinct CDR3 sequences listed, roughly two fifths are singletons. This clonotype has more than one count but fewer than ten. Its antigen is as yet unknown. The sample taken for sequencing was blood. The genes are TRBV10-3 and TRBJ2-5, with TRBD2 matching 10 bases. The J call is doubtful: the DNA matches TRBJ2-7 better. The clonotype was recovered from a girl between 10 and 17 years old with multiple sclerosis. The CDR3 sequence: CAISESRASGRNEQYF. DNA for the CDR3: TGTGCCATCAGTGAGTCAAGGGCTAGCGGGAGAAACGAGCAGTACTTC.